Included here is one T cell receptor beta chain sequence, with context. Its antigen is as yet unknown. Both 60 Vbeta primers and 13 Jbeta primers went into the PCR. TCRdb's table, derived via immunoSEQ multiplex PCR, lists solely in-frame clones and lacks some. This table holds 35,000 to 45,000 clones. This sample is drawn from a study of cytomegalovirus exposure and HLA in healthy donors. Regarding the study as a whole: The study reported that TCR beta sequences accurately predicted HLA-A and HLA-B alleles in most subjects. The authors later found TCR association rates varying by HLA locus, with DRB1 most and HLA-C fewest. The study labeled fewer than 200 TCR beta chains cytomegalovirus-associated. One variant, a missense change in DCLRE1C, was linked in a later analysis to TCR beta V- and J-gene trimming.

The V gene's germline CDR1 is SGHTA and CDR2 FQGNSA. The CDR3 consists of 18 residues. V lost 1 base to trimming and J lost 8 bases; unmatched junction nucleotides: 19. The chain employs TRBV7-2 and TRBJ2-7, with TRBD2 identical over 8 bases. Material: PBMCs. This clonotype originated in a man younger than 40 in good health and CMV-seronegative. This CDR3 is CASSLGPAGASMGAQQYF. In DNA, the CDR3 is TGTGCCAGCAGCTTAGGTCCAGCGGGAGCCTCAATGGGGGCCCAGCAGTACTTC.